Presented here are 11 T cell receptor beta chains from one specimen sequenced in a study of OX40 agonist ivuxolimab in advanced cancers. Sequencing used immunoSEQ multiplex PCR; TCRdb keeps in-frame clones, though not all of them. The data hold about 48,000 clones, with approximately 81% observed a single time. The specimen comprised CD4+ or CD8+ T cells sorted from blood, sampled in a trial of the OX40 agonist ivuxolimab. Receptors originate from an adult with an advanced solid tumor such as melanoma, head and neck, liver or kidney cancer.

The gene calls are TRBV6-1 and TRBJ2-7; D may be TRBD1 or TRBD2 (5 bases each). Germline V gives CDR1 MNHNS, CDR2 SASEGT. Trimming left V 8 bases short and J 0 bases short, with 17 bases between. This CDR3 comprises 15 residues. CDR3 coding DNA: TGTGCCAGCTTAGCCCGGGACGGAACCTCCTACGAGCAGTACTTC. Protein: CASLARDGTSYEQYF.

The J gene is TRBJ2-7, the V gene TRBV10-2, with D perhaps TRBD2 (6 bases). The CDR3 is made up of 16 amino acids. Deletions cut 6 bases from V and 1 base from J, with 19 bases between. Germline V lookup: CDR1 WSHSY, CDR2 SAAADI. CDR3 coding DNA: TGCGCCAGCAGAAACTTTGGCGGGATATATTCCTACGAGCAGTACTTC. Translation gives CASRNFGGIYSYEQYF.

The chain is built from TRBV11-2 and TRBJ1-2; D not resolved. The CDR3 is 12 residues long. Per germline, CDR1 SGHAT and CDR2 FQNNGV. V lost 5 bases and J 5 bases, leaving 9 bases between the germline ends. For the CDR3, the DNA is TGTGCCAGCAGCCGGACGGGGTATGGCTACACCTTC. Protein sequence: CASSRTGYGYTF.

This chain links TRBV27 with TRBJ1-1; 8 positions agree with TRBD1. Trimming removed 4 bases from V and 6 bases from J; junction bases left unmatched: 10. Per germline, CDR1 MNHEY and CDR2 SMNVEV (reference sequence). The CDR3 runs 15 residues. The CDR3 spells CASSYRTGPGAEAFF. The CDR3 DNA sequence: TGTGCCAGCAGTTATCGGACAGGGCCAGGGGCTGAAGCTTTCTTT.

The CDR3 DNA reads as TGTGCCAGTAGCCTCGGAGCGGAGTACAATGAGCAGTTCTTC. Protein: CASSLGAEYNEQFF. The chain is built from TRBV19 and TRBJ2-1; possibly TRBD2 for D (5 bases). The V gene's germline CDR1 is LNHDA and CDR2 SQIVND (reference sequence). V lost 6 bases and J 4 bases, leaving 13 bases between the germline ends. This CDR3 has 14 residues.

The rearrangement links TRBV9 to TRBJ2-5; D is perhaps TRBD1 or TRBD2 (5 bases each). Per the germline V gene, CDR1 is SGDLS and CDR2 is YYNGEE. Trimming took 4 bases from V and 5 from J, leaving 12 bases between them. The CDR3 is 13 amino acids. CDR3 in DNA: TGTGCCAGCAGCCTCCTTTGGGGGGAGACCCAGTACTTC. Translated: CASSLLWGETQYF.

V and J are TRBV9 and TRBJ2-7; TRBD2 matches at 7 bases. CDR1 SGDLS and CDR2 YYNGEE come from the germline V gene. The J segment lost 6 bases and the V segment lost 3 bases, leaving 6 bases of the junction unmatched. The CDR3 covers 13 residues. The DNA for the CDR3 is TGTGCCAGCAGCGCCGTCCCGGGAGGCGAGCAGTACTTC. Translating gives CASSAVPGGEQYF.

The gene calls are TRBV10-3 and TRBJ2-7, with 8 bases aligning to TRBD1. This CDR3 is 15 amino acids long. Per the germline V gene, CDR1 is ENHRY and CDR2 is SYGVKD. The V gene end was trimmed by 9 bases and the J gene end by 1 base; junction bases not matched to a gene: 11. The CDR3 DNA follows: TGTGCCATTGGACAGGGCACCGCCAGGTCCTACGAGCAGTACTTC. It is translated as CAIGQGTARSYEQYF.

This clone was seen a single time. V is TRBV28 and J is TRBJ1-3, with 9 bases matching TRBD1. The CDR3 extends over 13 amino acids. With V trimmed by 5 bases and J by 11 bases, 7 bases remained unmatched. The V gene's germline CDR1 is MDHEN and CDR2 SYDVKM. This CDR3 is CASSRIRDRAIYF. CDR3 bases: TGTGCCAGCAGTCGTATCCGGGACAGGGCCATATATTTT.

This clone has only a few counts. The chain joins TRBV25-1 to TRBJ1-5, with D maybe TRBD1 (5 bases). The CDR3 is 15 residues long. Germline CDR1 is MGHDK and CDR2 is SYGVNS. V was shortened by 1 base and J by 6 bases, with 13 bases between the two germline ends. In nucleotides, the CDR3 is TGTGCCAGCAGTGAATCCGGCAGGGTAGGTCAGCCCCAGCATTTT. This encodes CASSESGRVGQPQHF.

The chain links TRBV7-3 to TRBJ2-3, with a tentative D call TRBD1 (7 bases). The CDR3 sequence is 16 residues long. Deletions cut 3 bases from V and 2 bases from J, with 15 bases between. CDR1 and CDR2 from the germline V gene are SGHTA and FQGTGA. In nucleotides, the CDR3 is TGTGCCAGCAGCTTTGGGCAGGGGGGCCCCACAGATACGCAGTATTTT. It codes for CASSFGQGGPTDTQYF.